This T cell receptor (beta chain) was sequenced in a study of CD8 T cells in ankylosing spondylitis. General study points: Disease-linked clones were CD8+ and relatively rare in peripheral blood. Seemingly characteristic of ankylosing spondylitis blood was a TCR beta motif consisting of roughly 8 highly homologous variants. Researchers reportedly found disease-linked clones significantly enriched in matched ankylosing spondylitis synovial fluid.

Quantitative 5'-RACE with molecular barcodes generated TCR beta libraries. TCRdb re-called the 5' RACE reads through MiXCR, storing one row per CDR3 protein. The profile shows roughly 180,000 distinct CDR3 sequences, 9.8% of them singletons. The table lists this clonotype with many counts. Its antigen is unidentified. Unmatched junction bases numbered 5, after V lost 0 bases and J lost 7 bases. The CDR3 consists of 13 residues. Germline V gene data show CDR1 as DFQATT and CDR2 as SNEGSKA (reference sequence). The clonotype was recovered from a female donor with ankylosing spondylitis or in good health (not recorded which). Sequencing was done on a sample of blood, either unsorted or a sorted T cell fraction (not recorded which). The gene calls are TRBV20-1 and TRBJ1-1, with 7 bases fitting TRBD1. The DNA of the CDR3 is TGCAGTGCTAGAGAAGGACAGGATGTTGAAGCTTTCTTT. This sequence encodes CSAREGQDVEAFF.